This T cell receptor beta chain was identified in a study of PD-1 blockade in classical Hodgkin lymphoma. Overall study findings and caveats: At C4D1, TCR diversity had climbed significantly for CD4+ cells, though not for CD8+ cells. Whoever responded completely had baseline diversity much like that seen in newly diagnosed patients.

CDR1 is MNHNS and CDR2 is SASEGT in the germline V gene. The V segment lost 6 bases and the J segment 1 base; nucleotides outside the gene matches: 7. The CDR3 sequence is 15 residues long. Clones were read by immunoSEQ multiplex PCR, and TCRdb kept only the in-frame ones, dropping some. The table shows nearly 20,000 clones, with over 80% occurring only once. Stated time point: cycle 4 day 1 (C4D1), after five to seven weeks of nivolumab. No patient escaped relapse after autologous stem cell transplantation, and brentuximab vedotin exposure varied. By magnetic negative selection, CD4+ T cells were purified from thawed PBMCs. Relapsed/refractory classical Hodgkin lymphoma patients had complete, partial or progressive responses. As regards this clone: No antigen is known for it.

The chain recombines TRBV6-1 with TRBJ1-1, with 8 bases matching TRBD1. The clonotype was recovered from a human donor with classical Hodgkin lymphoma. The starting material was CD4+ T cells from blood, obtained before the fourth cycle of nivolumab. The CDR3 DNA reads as TGTGCCAGCAGAATCGACAGGGGAAGGAACACTGAAGCTTTCTTT. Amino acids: CASRIDRGRNTEAFF.